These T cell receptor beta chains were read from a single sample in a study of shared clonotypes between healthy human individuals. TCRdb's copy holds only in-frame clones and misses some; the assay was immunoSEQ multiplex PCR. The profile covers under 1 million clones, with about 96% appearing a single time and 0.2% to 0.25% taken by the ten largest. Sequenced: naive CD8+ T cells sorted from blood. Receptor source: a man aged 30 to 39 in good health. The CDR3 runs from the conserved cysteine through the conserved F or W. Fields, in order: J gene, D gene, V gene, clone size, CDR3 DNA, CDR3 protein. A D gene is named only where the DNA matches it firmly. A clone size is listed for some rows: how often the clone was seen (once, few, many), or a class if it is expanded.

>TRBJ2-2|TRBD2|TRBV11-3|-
TGTGCCAGCTCCCCGGTGGGAGGGATAACCGGGGAGCTGTTTTTT
CASSPVGGITGELFF
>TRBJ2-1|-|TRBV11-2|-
TGTGCCAGCAGCTTGAAAAGGGTCTCCTACAATGAGCAGTTCTTC
CASSLKRVSYNEQFF
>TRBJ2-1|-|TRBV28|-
TGTGCCAGCAGTCCCTCTAGCGCCCTGGATCCCTACAATGAGCAGTTCTTC
CASSPSSALDPYNEQFF
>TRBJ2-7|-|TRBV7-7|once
TGTGCCAGCAGCTTACCCGGTGCCTCCGAGCAGTACTTC
CASSLPGASEQYF
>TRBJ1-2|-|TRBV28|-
TGTGCCAGCAGTCAAAACTATGGCTACACCTTC
CASSQNYGYTF
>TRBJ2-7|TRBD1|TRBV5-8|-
TGTGCCAGCAGCTTATCGACAGGGCGCGAGCAGTACTTC
CASSLSTGREQYF
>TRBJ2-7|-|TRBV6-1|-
TGTGCCGGCTCCTCGGGACACGGCTCCTACGAGCAGTACTTC
CAGSSGHGSYEQYF
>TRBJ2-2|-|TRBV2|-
TGTGCCAGCACCGAAGGTTTTGGTACCGGGGAGCTGTTTTTT
CASTEGFGTGELFF
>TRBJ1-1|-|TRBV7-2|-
TGTGCCAGCAGCTTCTGGGAGATGAACACTGAAGCTTTCTTT
CASSFWEMNTEAFF
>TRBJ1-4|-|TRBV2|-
TGTGCCAGTGTGGGCAGTGAGAATGAAAAACTGTTTTTT
CASVGSENEKLFF
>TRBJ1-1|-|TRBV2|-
TGTGCCAGCAGGAACACGGGCACTGAAGCTTTCTTT
CASRNTGTEAFF
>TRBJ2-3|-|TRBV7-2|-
TGTGCCAGCAGCCCCTTACCCGGGGATACGCAGTATTTT
CASSPLPGDTQYF
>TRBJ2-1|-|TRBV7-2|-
TGTGCCAGCAGAGAGGAGGGCCGGAATGAGCAGTTCTTC
CASREEGRNEQFF
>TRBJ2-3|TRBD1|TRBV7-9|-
TGTGCCAGCAGCTCCGACAGGGTATCAACGGATACGCAGTATTTT
CASSSDRVSTDTQYF
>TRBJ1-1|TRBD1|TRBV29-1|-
TGCAGCGTTGTGGGACAGGGGGACACTGAAGCTTTCTTT
CSVVGQGDTEAFF
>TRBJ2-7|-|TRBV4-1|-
TGCGCCAGCAGCCTACCACGAGGCGAGCAGTACTTC
CASSLPRGEQYF
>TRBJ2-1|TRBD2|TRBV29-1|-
TGCAGCGTTGATGGGACTAGTTTCAATGAGCAGTTCTTC
CSVDGTSFNEQFF
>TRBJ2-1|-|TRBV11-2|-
TGTGCCAGCAGCTCCCCACGTGCGTACAATGAGCAGTTCTTC
CASSSPRAYNEQFF
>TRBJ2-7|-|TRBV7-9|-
TGTGCCAGCAGCTTATACGGTAGCGGAGGAAACTACGAGCAGTACTTC
CASSLYGSGGNYEQYF
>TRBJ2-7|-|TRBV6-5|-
TGTGCCAGCAGTTATTCATCCGAGAGCTCCTACGAGCAGTACTTC
CASSYSSESSYEQYF
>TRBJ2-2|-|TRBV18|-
TGTGCCAGCTCACCAGCTGACACCGGGGAGCTGTTTTTT
CASSPADTGELFF
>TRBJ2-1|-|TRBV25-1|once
TGTGCCAGCAGTGAACCAAACTTCGAGCAGTTCTTC
CASSEPNFEQFF
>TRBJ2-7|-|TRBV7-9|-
TGTGCCAGCAGCTCACAGGGCCCCACCTACGAGCAGTACTTC
CASSSQGPTYEQYF
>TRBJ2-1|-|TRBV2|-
TGTGCCAGCAGTCCCGCTAAAACCAATGAGCAGTTCTTC
CASSPAKTNEQFF
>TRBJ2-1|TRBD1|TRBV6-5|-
TGTGCCAGCAGCCTTGGACAGGTTCGGGGTGAGCAGTTCTTC
CASSLGQVRGEQFF
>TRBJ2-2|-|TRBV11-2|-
TGTGCCAGCAGCTCGACAGCACAAGGTGGGGAGCTGTTTTTT
CASSSTAQGGELFF
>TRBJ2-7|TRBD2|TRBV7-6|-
TGTGCCAGCAGCACGCTAGCGGGAGTGAACGAGCAGTACTTC
CASSTLAGVNEQYF
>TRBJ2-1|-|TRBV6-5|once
TGTGCCAGCAGCGGGAGCTCCTACAATGAGCAGTTCTTC
CASSGSSYNEQFF
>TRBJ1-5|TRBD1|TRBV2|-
TGTGCCAGCAGCGCGACAGGGGGAAGTCAGCCCCAGCATTTT
CASSATGGSQPQHF
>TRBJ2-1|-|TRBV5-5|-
TGTGCCAGCAGCTTGGGCCCTAATGAGCAGTTCTTC
CASSLGPNEQFF
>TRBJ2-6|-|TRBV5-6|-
TGTGCCAGCAGCGTGGACCCCAACGTCCTGACTTTC
CASSVDPNVLTF
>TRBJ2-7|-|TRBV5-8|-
TGTGCCAGCAACCCCCAGGGTTCCTACGAGCAGTACTTC
CASNPQGSYEQYF
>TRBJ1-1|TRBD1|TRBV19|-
TGTGCCAGTAGTTCTACAGGGGGCACTGAAGCTTTCTTT
CASSSTGGTEAFF
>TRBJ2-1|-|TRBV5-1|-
TGCGCCAGCAGCTCGGAGGGTTGGCTAGCAGGCAATGAGCAGTTCTTC
CASSSEGWLAGNEQFF
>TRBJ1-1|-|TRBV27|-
TGTGCCAGCAGTAGGTCCGTGAACACTGAAGCTTTCTTT
CASSRSVNTEAFF
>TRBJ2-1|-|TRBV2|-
TGTGCCAGCAGTGAAGCGCTTGACTTTTACAATGAGCAGTTCTTC
CASSEALDFYNEQFF